This TCR beta chain was recorded in a study of T cells in Graves' hyperthyroidism and ophthalmopathy. The study, taken as a whole, reports: A model built on 13 V-J features separated ophthalmopathy from stable hyperthyroidism.

CDR3 length: 14 residues. The V end was cut by 5 bases, the J end by 5 bases, with 12 bases between. Regions amplified from RNA transcripts were the TCR beta CDR3 regions. HTBI primers were the set used in a first-round RT-PCR of the TCR CDR3. TCRdb re-derived calls from the multiplex PCR reads in MiXCR, one entry per CDR3 protein. The sample lists under 350,000 distinct CDR3 sequences; around 15% were seen once. Investigators excluded patients with uncontrolled infection, other autoimmune disease, pregnancy or lactation. The PBMCs had their origin in roughly 9.4 ml of fresh peripheral blood. As concerns this clonotype: Its specificity is unknown.

This TCR was sampled from a woman aged 60 to 75 with Graves' ophthalmopathy. V is TRBV12-3 or TRBV12-4 and J is TRBJ2-2; D gene ambiguous. The sample consisted of blood. The DNA of the CDR3 is TGTGCCAGCAGTAGCTCTTACGGGACCGGGGAGCTGTTTTTT. This codes for CASSSSYGTGELFF.